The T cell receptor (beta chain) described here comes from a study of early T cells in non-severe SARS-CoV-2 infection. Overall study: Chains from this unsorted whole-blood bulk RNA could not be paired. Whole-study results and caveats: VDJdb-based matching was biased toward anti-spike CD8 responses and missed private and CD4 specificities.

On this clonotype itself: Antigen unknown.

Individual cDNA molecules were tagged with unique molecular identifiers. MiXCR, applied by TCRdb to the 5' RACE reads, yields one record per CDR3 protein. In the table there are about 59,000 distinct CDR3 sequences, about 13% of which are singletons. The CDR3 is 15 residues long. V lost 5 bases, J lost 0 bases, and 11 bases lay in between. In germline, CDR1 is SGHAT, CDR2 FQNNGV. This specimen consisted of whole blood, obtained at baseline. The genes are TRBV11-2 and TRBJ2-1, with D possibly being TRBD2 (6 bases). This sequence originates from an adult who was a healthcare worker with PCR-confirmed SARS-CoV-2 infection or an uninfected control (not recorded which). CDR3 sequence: CASSLGLSSYNEQFF. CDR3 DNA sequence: TGTGCCAGCAGCCTGGGACTTTCCTCCTACAATGAGCAGTTCTTC.